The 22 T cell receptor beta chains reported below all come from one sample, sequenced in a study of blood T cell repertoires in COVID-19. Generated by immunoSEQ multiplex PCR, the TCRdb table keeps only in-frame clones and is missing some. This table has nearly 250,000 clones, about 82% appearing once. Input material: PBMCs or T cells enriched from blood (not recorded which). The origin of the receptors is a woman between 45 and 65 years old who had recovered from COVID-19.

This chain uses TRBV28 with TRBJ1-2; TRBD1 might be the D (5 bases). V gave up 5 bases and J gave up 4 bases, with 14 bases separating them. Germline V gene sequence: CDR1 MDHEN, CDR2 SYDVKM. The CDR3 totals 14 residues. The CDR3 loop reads CASSGAGGLYGYTF. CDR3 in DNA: TGTGCCAGCAGTGGGGCGGGAGGGCTCTATGGCTACACCTTC.

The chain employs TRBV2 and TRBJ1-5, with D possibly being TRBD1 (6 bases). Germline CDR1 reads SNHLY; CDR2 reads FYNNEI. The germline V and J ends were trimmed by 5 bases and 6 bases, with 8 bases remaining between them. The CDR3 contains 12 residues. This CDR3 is CASSLQGQPQHF. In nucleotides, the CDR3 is TGTGCCAGCAGTTTACAGGGTCAGCCCCAGCATTTT.

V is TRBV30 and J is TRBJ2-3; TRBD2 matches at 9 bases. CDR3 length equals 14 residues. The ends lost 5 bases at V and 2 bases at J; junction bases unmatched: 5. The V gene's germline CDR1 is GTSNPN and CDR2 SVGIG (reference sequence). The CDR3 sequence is CAWGTSGLTDTQYF. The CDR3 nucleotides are TGTGCCTGGGGCACTAGCGGGCTCACAGATACGCAGTATTTT.

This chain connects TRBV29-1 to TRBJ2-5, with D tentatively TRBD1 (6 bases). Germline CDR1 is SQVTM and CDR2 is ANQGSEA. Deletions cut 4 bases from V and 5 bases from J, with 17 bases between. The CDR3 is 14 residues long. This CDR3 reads CSVGQGLFRETQYF. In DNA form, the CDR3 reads TGCAGCGTTGGCCAGGGGCTTTTTAGGGAGACCCAGTACTTC.

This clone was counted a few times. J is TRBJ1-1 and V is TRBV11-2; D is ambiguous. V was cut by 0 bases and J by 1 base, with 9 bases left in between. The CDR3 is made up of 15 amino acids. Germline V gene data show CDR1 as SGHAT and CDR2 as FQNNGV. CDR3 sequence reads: CASSLDEGWNTEAFF. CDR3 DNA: TGTGCCAGCAGCTTAGATGAGGGCTGGAACACTGAAGCTTTCTTT.

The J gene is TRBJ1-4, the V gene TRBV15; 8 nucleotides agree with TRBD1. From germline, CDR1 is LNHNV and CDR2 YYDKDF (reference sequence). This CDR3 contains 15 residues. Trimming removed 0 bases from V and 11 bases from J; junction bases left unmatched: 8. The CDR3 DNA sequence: TGTGCCACCAGCAGAGATAAGACGGGACAGGTTAAACTGTTTTTT. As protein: CATSRDKTGQVKLFF.

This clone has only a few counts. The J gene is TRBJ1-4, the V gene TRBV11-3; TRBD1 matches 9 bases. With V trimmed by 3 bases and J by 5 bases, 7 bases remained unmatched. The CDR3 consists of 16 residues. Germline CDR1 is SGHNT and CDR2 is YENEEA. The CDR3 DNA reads TGTGCCAGCAGCTTCACCTTGGGACAGGGAAATGAAAAACTGTTTTTT. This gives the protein CASSFTLGQGNEKLFF.

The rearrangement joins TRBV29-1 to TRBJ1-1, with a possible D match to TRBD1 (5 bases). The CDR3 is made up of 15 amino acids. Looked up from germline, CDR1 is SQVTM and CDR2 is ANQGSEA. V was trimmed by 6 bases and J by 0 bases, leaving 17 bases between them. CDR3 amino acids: CSVLKTGVMNTEAFF. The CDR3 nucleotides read TGCAGCGTCCTCAAAACAGGAGTCATGAACACTGAAGCTTTCTTT.

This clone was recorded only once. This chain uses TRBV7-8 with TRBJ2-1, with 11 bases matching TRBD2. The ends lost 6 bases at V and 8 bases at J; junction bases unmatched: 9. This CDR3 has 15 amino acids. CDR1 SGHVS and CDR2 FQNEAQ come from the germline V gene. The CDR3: CASRRLAGTRDEQFF. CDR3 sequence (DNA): TGTGCCAGCAGGCGACTAGCGGGGACTAGGGATGAGCAGTTCTTC.

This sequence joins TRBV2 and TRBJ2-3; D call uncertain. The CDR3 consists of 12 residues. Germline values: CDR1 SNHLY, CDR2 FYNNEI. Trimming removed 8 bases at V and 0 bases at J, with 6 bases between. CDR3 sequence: CASASSTDTQYF. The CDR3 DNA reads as TGTGCCAGCGCCAGTAGCACAGATACGCAGTATTTT.

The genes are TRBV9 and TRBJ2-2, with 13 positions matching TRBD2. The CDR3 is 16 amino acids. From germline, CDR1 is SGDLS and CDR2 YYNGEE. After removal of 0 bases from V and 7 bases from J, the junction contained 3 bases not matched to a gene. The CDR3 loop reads CASSVGRLAGGGELFF. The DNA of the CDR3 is TGTGCCAGCAGCGTAGGGAGACTAGCGGGAGGCGGGGAGCTGTTTTTT.

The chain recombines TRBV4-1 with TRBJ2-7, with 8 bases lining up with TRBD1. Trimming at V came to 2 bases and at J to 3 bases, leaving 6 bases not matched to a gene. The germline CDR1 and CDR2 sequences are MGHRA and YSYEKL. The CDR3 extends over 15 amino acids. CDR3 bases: TGCGCCAGCAGCCAACCTAGGACAGGGAGCTACGAGCAGTACTTC. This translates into CASSQPRTGSYEQYF.

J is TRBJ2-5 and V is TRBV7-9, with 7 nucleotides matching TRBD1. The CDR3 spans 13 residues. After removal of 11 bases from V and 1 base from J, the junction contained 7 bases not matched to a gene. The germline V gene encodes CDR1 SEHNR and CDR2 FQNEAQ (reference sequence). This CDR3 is CALHRDSQETQYF. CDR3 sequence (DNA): TGTGCCTTACATAGGGACAGCCAAGAGACCCAGTACTTC.

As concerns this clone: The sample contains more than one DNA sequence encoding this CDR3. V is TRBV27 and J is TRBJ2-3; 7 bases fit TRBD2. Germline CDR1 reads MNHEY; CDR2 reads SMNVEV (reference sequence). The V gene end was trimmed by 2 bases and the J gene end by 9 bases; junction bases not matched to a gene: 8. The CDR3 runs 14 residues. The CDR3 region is CASSLLAAQDTQYF. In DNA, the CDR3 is TGTGCCAGCAGTTTACTAGCGGCTCAAGACACGCAGTATTTT.

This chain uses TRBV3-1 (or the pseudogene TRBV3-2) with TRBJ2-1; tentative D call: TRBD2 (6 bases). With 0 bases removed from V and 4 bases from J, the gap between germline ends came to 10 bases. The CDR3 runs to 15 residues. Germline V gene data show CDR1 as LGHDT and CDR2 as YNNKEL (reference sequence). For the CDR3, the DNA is TGTGCCAGCAGCCAAGAGGGGACTCCGTACAATGAGCAGTTCTTC. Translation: CASSQEGTPYNEQFF.

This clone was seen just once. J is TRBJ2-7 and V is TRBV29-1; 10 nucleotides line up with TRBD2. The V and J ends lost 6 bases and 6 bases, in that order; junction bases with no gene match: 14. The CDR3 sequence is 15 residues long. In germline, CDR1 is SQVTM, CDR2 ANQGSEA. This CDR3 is CSVAPARASGGEQYF. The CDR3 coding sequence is TGCAGCGTCGCCCCCGCCCGTGCTAGCGGGGGCGAGCAGTACTTC.

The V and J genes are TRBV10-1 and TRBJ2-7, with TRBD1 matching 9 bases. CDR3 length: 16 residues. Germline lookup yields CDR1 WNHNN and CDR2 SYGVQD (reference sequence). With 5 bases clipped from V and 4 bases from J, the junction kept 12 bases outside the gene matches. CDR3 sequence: CASSPSGTGFGYEQYF. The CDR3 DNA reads TGCGCCAGCAGTCCCAGTGGGACAGGGTTCGGGTACGAGCAGTACTTC.

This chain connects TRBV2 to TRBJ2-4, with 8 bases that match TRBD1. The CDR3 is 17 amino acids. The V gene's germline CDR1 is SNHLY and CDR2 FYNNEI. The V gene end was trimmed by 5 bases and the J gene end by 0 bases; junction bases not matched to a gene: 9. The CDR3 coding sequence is TGTGCCAGCAGTCTAAGGACAGGGATTGGAGCCAAAAACATTCAGTACTTC. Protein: CASSLRTGIGAKNIQYF.

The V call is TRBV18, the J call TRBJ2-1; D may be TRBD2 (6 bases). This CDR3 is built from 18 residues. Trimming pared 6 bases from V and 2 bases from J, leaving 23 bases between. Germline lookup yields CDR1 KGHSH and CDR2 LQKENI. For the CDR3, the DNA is TGTGCCAGCTCGCCGAACCCGGCCGGGAGAGGCCCCTACAATGAGCAGTTCTTC. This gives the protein CASSPNPAGRGPYNEQFF.

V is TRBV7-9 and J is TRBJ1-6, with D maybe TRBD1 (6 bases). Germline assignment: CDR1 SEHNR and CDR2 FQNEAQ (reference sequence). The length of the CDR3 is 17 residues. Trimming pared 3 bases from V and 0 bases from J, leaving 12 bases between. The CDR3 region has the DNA TGTGCCAGCAGCTTCGGCAGGGGAAGCTCCTATAATTCACCCCTCCACTTT. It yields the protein CASSFGRGSSYNSPLHF.

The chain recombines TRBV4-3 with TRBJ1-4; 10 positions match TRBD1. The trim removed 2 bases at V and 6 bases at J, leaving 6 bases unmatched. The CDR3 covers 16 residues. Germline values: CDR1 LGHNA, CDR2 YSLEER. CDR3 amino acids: CASSQQRGTGDEKLFF. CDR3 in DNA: TGCGCCAGCAGCCAACAGCGCGGGACAGGGGATGAAAAACTGTTTTTT.

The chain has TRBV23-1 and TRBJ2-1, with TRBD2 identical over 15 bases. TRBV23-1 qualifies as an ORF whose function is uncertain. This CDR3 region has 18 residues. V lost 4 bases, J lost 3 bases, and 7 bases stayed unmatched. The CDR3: CASSPSGTSGRNYNEQFF. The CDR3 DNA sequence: TGCGCCAGCAGTCCGTCCGGGACTAGCGGGAGGAACTACAATGAGCAGTTCTTC.